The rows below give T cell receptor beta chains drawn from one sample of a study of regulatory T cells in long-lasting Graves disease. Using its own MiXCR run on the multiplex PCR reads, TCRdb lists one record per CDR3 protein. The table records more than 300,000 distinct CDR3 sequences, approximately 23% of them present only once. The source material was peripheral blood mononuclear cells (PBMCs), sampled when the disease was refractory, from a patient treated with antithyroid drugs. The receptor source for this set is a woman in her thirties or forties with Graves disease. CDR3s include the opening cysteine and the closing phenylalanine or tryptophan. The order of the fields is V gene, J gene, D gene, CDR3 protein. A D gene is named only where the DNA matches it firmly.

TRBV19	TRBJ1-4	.	CASSIQGTNEKLFF
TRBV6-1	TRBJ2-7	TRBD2	CASAASRLAGPYEQYF
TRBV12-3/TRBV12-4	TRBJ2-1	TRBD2	CASSLAPLGLAGIYNEQFF
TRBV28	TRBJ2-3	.	CASSRIVTQYF
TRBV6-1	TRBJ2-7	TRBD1	CASSKTGDYEQYF
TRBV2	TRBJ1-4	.	CASRLLLGNEKLFF
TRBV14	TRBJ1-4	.	CASSPRFATNEKLFF
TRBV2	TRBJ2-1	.	CASQLVNEQFF
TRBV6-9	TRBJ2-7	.	CASSYRGLDGSHPYEQYF
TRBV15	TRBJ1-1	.	CATSRDRLEFNTEAFF
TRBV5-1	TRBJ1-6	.	CASSLVRIGDSPLHF
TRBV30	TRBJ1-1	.	CAWSVTRRNTEAFF
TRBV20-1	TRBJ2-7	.	CSAPFLAYEQYF
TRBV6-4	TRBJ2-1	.	CASSYEPHSYNEQFF
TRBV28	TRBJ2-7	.	CASSLSDAGEQYF
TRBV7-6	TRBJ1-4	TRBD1	CASSSSSRWTGSETNEKLFF
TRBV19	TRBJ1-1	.	CASSRRTDYTEAFF
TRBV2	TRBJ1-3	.	CASVRVLSGNTIYF
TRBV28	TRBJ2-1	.	CASALGDEQFF
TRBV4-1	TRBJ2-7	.	CASSQTIFGTPYYEQYF
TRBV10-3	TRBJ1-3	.	CAISSGTAGNTIYF
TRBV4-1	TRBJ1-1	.	CASSHPRQDLSTEAFF
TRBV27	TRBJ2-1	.	CASSLKGSGFLFSYNEQFF
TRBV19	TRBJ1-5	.	CASSRVASNQPQHF
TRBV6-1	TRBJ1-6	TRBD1	CASRHGGGPGGSYNSPLHF
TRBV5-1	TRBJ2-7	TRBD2	CASRPVTSGYEQYF
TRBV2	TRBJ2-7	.	CASSRYYEQYF
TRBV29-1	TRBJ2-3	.	CSGKPFGWVFGGDTQYF
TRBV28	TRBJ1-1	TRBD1	CASRGTALNTEAFF
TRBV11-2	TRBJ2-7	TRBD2	CASSYPPGLAGVNEQYF
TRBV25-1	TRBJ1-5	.	CASSEYSGKPQHF
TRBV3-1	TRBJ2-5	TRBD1	CASSPLTGVEETQYF
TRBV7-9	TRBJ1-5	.	CASSGAGANQPQHF
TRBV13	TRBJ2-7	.	CASSLGDSSGEQYF
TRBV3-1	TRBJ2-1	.	CASSGKGHNEQFF
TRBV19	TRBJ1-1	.	CASSHRKAVFFF
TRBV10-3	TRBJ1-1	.	CAISSGVEAFF
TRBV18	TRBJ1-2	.	CASSPIKQGSPTF
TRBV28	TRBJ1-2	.	CASSLSFGRMDELYGYTF
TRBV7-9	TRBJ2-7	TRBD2	CASSNRTSGRDTYEQYF
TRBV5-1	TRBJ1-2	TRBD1	CASSLQGVNYGYTF
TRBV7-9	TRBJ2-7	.	CASSPLGGGVSGYEQYF
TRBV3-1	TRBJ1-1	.	CASSHGERSTEAFF
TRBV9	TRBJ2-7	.	CASSPTTGMGEQYF
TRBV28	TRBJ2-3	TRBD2	CASSLYRGPAGAHTQYF
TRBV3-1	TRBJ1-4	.	CASSQQATNEKLFF
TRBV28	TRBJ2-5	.	CASSLVDGAKYF
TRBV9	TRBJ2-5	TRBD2	CASSVDPMIGGRGGQETQYF
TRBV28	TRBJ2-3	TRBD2	CASSLRGRVTDTQYF
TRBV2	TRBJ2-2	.	CASSQIHTGELFF
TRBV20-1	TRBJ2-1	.	CSASELAPDEQFF
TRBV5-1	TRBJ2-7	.	CASSLMGIDYEQYF
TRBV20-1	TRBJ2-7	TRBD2	CSARDSLAGGLRYEQYF
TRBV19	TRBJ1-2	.	CASSGHSGLYGYTF
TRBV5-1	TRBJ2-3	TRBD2	CVSSFGGRTDTQYF